This T cell receptor (beta chain) was identified during a study of cytomegalovirus exposure and HLA in healthy donors. A note on this clone: What it recognizes is unknown.

Study-level findings and limits: It was 160 or so TCR beta chains that were listed as cytomegalovirus-associated.

Primers: 60 Vbeta forward and 13 Jbeta reverse. Method: immunoSEQ multiplex PCR; TCRdb's copy keeps in-frame clones and lacks some. The sample lists 200,000 to 250,000 clones, roughly 90% occurring once. The CDR3 is 14 residues long. Trimming shortened V by 0 bases and J by 0 bases, and 6 bases separated the two germline ends. The germline CDR1 and CDR2 sequences are SGDLS and YYNGEE. The rearrangement links TRBV9 to TRBJ1-2, with D possibly being TRBD1 (5 bases). The TCR originated in a woman younger than 30 in good health and CMV-seronegative. The specimen sequenced was PBMCs. CDR3 sequence reads: CASSVGGANYGYTF. CDR3 bases: TGTGCCAGCAGCGTAGGGGGCGCTAACTATGGCTACACCTTC.